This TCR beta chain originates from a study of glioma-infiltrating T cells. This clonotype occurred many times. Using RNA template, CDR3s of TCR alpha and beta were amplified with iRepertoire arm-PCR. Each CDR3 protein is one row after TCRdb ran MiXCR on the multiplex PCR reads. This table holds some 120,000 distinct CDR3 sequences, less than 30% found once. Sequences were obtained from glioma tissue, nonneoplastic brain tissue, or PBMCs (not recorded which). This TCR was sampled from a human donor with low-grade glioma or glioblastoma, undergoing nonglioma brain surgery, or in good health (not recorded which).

The chain's CDR3 is CSARYMNTEAFF. The CDR3 DNA sequence: TGCAGTGCCCGATATATGAACACTGAAGCTTTCTTT. The V and J genes are TRBV20-1 and TRBJ1-1; D unclear. Germline CDR1 reads DFQATT; CDR2 reads SNEGSKA (reference sequence). This CDR3 has 12 residues. The V gene lost 6 bases and the J gene lost 0 bases, with 8 bases spanning the gap.